This TCR beta chain originates from a study of spatial heterogeneity in lung cancer. Study information: Alpha-chain detections were consistently fewer than beta-chain detections among the sequences.

The presence of a unique molecular identifier marked each TCR cDNA molecule. One entry per CDR3 protein, called by TCRdb with MiXCR from the 5' RACE reads. The sample has 90,000 to 95,000 distinct CDR3 sequences, roughly 12% seen once; the top ten hold under 50%. Germline values: CDR1 SGHTA, CDR2 FQGNSA. This CDR3 contains 14 residues. V was shortened by 6 bases and J by 1 base, with 11 bases between the two germline ends. This clonotype was seen at least ten times. What it binds is unknown. Broader study findings: Ubiquitous expanded tumor TCRs were seen in blood more at resection than at follow-up.

The time point denotes: sample taken at primary tumor resection. TCRs were sequenced from unsorted whole RNA of tumor, nontumor lung or PBMC. Samples were donated by 72 untreated early-stage non-small cell lung cancer patients. The genes are TRBV7-2 and TRBJ2-3; D not certain. The input for sequencing was PBMCs, taken at surgery. The clonotype comes from a male donor with early-stage non-small cell lung cancer. CDR3 DNA: TGTGCCAGCAGTGCCCAGAGCGGCACAGATACGCAGTATTTT. Its translation: CASSAQSGTDTQYF.